The T cell receptor (beta chain) under discussion was sequenced for a study of blood T cell repertoires in COVID-19. About the research overall: Specimens from acute and convalescent COVID-19 originated in the United States, Italy and Spain. PBMCs, B-cell-depleted T cells, or T cells were the source of the cDNA or gDNA that made up the material.

Original analysis: Reference gene primer amplification gave estimated nucleated cell counts. Sequencing was performed with immunoSEQ multiplex PCR; in TCRdb, only in-frame clones are kept and a portion is missing. That table supplies the V and J calls and clone size; D and trimming were determined from the DNA. The data contain 50,000 to 60,000 clones, around nine tenths of them singletons. Sequences were obtained from peripheral blood. The receptor was isolated from a human donor with active COVID-19. The donor label of this sample is uncertain.

The CDR3 protein is CASGEQGGGTDTQYF. Here the CDR3 DNA reads TGTGCTAGTGGAGAGCAGGGTGGGGGCACAGATACGCAGTATTTT. The rearrangement links TRBV12-5 to TRBJ2-3; D possibly corresponds to TRBD1 (5 bases). CDR1 is LGHNT, CDR2 FRNRAP, per germline. The ends were cut back, 6 bases at V and 1 base at J, with 14 bases in the middle. This CDR3 region has 15 residues.